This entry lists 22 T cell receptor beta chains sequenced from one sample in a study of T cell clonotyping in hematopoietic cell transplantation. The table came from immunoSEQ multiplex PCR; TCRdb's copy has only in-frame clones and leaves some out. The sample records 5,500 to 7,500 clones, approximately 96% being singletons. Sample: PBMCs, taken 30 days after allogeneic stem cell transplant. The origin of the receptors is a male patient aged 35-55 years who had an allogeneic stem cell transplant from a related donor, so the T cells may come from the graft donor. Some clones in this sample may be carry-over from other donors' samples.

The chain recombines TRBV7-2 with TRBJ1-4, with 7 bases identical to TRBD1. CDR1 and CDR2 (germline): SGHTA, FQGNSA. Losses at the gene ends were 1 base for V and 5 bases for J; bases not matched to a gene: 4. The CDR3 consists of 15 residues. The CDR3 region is CASSLGRGRNEKLFF. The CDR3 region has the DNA TGTGCCAGCAGCTTAGGAAGGGGGCGGAATGAAAAACTGTTTTTT.

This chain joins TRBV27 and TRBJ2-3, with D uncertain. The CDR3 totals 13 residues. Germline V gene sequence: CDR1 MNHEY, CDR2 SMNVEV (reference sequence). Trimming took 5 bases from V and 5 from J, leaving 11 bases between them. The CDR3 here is CASSLSNGDTQYF. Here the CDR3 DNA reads TGTGCCAGCAGTCTTTCGAATGGAGATACGCAGTATTTT.

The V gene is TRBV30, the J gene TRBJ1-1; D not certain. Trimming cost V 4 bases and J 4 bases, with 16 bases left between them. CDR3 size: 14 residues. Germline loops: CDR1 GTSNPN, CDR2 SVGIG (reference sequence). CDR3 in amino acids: CAWNTANWGTEAFF. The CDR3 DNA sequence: TGTGCCTGGAACACAGCGAATTGGGGCACTGAAGCTTTCTTT.

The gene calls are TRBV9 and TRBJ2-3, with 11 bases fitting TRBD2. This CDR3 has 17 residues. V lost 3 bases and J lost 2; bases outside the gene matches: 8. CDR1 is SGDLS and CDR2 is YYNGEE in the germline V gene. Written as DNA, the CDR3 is TGTGCCAGCAGCGCCCCACTAGCGGGGGCCAACACAGATACGCAGTATTTT. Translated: CASSAPLAGANTDTQYF.

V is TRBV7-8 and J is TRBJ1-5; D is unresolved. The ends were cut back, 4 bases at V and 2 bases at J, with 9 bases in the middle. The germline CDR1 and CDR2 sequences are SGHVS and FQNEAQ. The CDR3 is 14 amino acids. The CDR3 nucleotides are TGTGCCAGCAGCTCGGCCCAGGGCAATCAGCCCCAGCATTTT. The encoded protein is CASSSAQGNQPQHF.

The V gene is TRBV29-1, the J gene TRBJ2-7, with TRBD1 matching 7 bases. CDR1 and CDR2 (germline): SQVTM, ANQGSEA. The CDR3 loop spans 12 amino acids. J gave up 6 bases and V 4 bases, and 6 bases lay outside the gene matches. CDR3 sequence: CSVGSQGREQYF. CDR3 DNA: TGCAGCGTTGGGTCACAGGGGCGCGAGCAGTACTTC.

The CDR3 bases are TGTGCCAGCAGTTTAGCGACAGGAATCCTTGGCTACACCTTC. Encoded protein: CASSLATGILGYTF. V gene TRBV28 combines with J gene TRBJ1-2; D might be TRBD1 (6 bases). V was trimmed by 2 bases and J by 7 bases, leaving 14 bases between them. CDR1 and CDR2 from the germline V gene are MDHEN and SYDVKM. CDR3 length: 14 amino acids.

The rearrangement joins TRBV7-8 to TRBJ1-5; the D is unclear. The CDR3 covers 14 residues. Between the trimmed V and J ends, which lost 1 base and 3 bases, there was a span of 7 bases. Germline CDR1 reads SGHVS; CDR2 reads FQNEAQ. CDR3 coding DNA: TGTGCCAGCAGCTTAGACAGTCTCAATCAGCCCCAGCATTTT. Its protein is CASSLDSLNQPQHF.

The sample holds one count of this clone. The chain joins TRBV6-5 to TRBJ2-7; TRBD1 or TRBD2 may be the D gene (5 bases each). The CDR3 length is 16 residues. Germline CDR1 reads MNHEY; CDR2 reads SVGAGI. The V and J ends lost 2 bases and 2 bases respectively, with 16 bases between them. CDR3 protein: CASSYVGVAGAYEQYF. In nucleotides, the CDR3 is TGTGCCAGCAGTTACGTGGGGGTGGCTGGGGCCTACGAGCAGTACTTC.

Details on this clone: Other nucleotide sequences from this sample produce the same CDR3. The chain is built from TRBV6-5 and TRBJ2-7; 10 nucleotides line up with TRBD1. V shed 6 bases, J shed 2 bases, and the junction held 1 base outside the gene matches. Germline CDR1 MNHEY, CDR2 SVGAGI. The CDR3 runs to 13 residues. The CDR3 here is CASRGQGAYEQYF. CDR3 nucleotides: TGTGCCAGCAGAGGACAGGGGGCCTACGAGCAGTACTTC.

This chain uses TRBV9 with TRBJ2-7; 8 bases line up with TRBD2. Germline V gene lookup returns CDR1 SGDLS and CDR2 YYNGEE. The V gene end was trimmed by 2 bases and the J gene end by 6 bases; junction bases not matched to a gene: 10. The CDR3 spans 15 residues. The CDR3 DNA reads TGTGCCAGCAGCGTTGGGTGGCGGGGGGTAGCCGAGCAGTACTTC. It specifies CASSVGWRGVAEQYF.

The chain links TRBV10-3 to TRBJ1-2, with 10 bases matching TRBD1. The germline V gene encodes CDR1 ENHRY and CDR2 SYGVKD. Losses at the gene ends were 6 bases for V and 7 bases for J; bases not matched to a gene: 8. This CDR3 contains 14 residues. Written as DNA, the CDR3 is TGTGCCATCAGCCCCGCTGGGACAGGGGTTGGCTACACCTTC. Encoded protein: CAISPAGTGVGYTF.

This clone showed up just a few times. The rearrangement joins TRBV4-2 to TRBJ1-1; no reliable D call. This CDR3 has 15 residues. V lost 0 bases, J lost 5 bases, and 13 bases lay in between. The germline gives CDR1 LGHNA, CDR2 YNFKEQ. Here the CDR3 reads CASSQDEAPETEAFF. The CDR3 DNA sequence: TGTGCCAGCAGCCAAGATGAGGCCCCGGAGACTGAAGCTTTCTTT.

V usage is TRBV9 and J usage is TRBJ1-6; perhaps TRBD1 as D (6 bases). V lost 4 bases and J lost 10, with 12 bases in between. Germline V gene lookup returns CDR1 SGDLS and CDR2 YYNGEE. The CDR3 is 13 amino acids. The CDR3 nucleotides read TGTGCCAGCAGCCCCTCGGGACAATCACCCCTCCACTTT. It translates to CASSPSGQSPLHF.

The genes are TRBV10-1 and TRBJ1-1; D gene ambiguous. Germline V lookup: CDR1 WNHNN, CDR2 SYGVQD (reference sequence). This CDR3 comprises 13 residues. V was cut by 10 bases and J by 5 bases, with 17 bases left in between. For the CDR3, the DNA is TGCGCCACCGCGAAGGCTTTGGGGACTGAAGCTTTCTTT. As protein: CATAKALGTEAFF.

The CDR3 DNA sequence: TGTGCCAGCAGTAACCGGGGAGGAGCTAACTATGGCTACACCTTC. Translated: CASSNRGGANYGYTF. The chain couples TRBV6-6 to TRBJ1-2; no definite D call. V shed 5 bases and J shed 0 bases, with 13 bases lying between them. The CDR3 loop spans 15 amino acids. CDR1 MNHNY and CDR2 SVGAGI come from the germline V gene (reference sequence).

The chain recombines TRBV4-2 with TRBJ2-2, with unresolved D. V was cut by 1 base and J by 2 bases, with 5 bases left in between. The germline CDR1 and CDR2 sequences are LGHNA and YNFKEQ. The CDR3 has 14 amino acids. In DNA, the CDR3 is TGTGCCAGCAGCCAAGTGGACAACACCGGGGAGCTGTTTTTT. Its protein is CASSQVDNTGELFF.

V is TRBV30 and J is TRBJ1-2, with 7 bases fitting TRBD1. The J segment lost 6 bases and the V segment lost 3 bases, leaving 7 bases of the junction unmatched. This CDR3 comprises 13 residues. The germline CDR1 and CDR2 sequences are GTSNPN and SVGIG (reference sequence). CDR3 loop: CAWSQGGLDGYTF. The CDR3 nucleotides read TGTGCCTGGAGCCAAGGGGGCCTCGATGGCTACACCTTC. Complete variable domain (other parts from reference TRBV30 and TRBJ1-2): SQTIHQWPATLVQPVGSPLSLECTVEGTSNPNLYWYRQAAGRGLQLLFYSVGIGQISSEVPQNLSASRPQDRQFILSSKKLLLSDSGFYLCAWSQGGLDGYTFGSGTRLTVV.

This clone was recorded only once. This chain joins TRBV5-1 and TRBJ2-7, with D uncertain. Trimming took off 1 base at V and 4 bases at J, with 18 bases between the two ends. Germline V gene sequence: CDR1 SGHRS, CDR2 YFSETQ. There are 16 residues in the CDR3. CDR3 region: CASSLWIPSSDYEQYF. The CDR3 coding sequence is TGCGCCAGCAGCTTGTGGATCCCGTCCTCTGATTACGAGCAGTACTTC.

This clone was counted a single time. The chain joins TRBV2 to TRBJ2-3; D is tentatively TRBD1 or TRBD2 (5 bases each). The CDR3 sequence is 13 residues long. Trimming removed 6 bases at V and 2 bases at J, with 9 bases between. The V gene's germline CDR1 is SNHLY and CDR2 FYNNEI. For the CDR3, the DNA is TGTGCCAGCAGGGGGACGGACACAGATACGCAGTATTTT. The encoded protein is CASRGTDTDTQYF.

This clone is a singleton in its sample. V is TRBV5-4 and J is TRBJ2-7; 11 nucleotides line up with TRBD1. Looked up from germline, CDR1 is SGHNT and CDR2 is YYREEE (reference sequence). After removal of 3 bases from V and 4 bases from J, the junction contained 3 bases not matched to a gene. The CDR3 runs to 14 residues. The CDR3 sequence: CASSSGTGGYEQYF. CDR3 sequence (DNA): TGTGCCAGCAGCTCCGGGACAGGGGGGTACGAGCAGTACTTC.

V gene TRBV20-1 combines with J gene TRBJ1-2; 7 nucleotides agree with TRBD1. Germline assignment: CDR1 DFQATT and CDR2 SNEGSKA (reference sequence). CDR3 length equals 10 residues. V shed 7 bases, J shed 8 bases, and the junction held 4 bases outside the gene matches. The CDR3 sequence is CSGRGLGYTF. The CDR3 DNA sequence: TGCAGTGGGAGGGGGCTGGGCTACACCTTC.